This T cell receptor beta chain was captured by sequencing in a study of T-cell reconstitution after alpha-beta-depleted transplantation in children. The study, taken as a whole, reports: Some patients' high day-60 TCRbeta diversity was attributed to recipient cells surviving conditioning.

TCRbeta library preparation incorporated unique molecular identifiers. TCRdb processed the PCR reads anew with MiXCR; each CDR3 protein has one entry. Among roughly 350,000 distinct CDR3 sequences listed, 15% to 20% were seen once. Germline V lookup: CDR1 SGHRS, CDR2 YFSETQ. The CDR3 covers 14 residues. V was trimmed by 3 bases and J by 2 bases, leaving 11 bases between them. On this clonotype itself: Antigen specificity is unknown.

V gene TRBV5-1 combines with J gene TRBJ1-1; no reliable D call. The input for sequencing was PBMCs, mostly from graft donor cells, taken 360 days after TCRalphabeta/CD19-depleted stem cell transplant. This TCR came from a male patient between 2 and 10 years old who had a stem cell transplant for acute lymphoblastic leukemia, so the T cells may come from the graft donor. CDR3 residues: CASSSYPGNTEAFF. DNA for the CDR3: TGCGCCAGCAGCTCTTATCCGGGAAACACTGAAGCTTTCTTT. Supplemented by reference TRBV5-1 and TRBJ1-1, the full variable domain reads KAGVTQTPRYLIKTRGQQVTLSCSPISGHRSVSWYQQTPGQGLQFLFEYFSETQRNKGNFPGRFSGRQFSNSRSEMNVSTLELGDSALYLCASSSYPGNTEAFFGQGTRLTVV.